Given below is one TCR beta chain in context. Its specificity is unknown. The data belong to a study of T cell responses to AZD1222 COVID-19 vaccine. Points from the study as a whole: Vaccine-related CD4 TCRs covered spike, predominating at 160-218 and 743-854.

The CDR3 is 14 residues long. The germline V and J ends were trimmed by 2 bases and 4 bases, with 11 bases remaining between them. Germline V gene data show CDR1 as MNHEY and CDR2 as SVGAGI. The data were produced by immunoSEQ multiplex PCR, yet TCRdb's version contains in-frame clones alone and is incomplete. This repertoire shows over 120,000 clones, 70% to 90% found once; its top ten account for roughly 5.4%. Source: peripheral blood, taken 28 days after the second dose of the MenACWY control vaccine. V gene TRBV6-5 combines with J gene TRBJ1-1; the D is unclear. The source of this sequence is an adult who received the MenACWY meningococcal vaccine as a control. CDR3 nucleotides: TGTGCCAGCAGTTACGTCGCGGAAAGCACTGAAGCTTTCTTT. This encodes CASSYVAESTEAFF.